One T cell receptor (beta chain) is described in this entry. Profiling relied on immunoSEQ multiplex PCR, and the TCRdb table lists in-frame clones only, not all of them. The sample includes 2 million to 2.5 million clones, roughly 94% of them seen just once. The sample comes from a study of shared clonotypes between healthy human individuals. V lost 3 bases, J lost 3 bases, and 15 bases lay in between. The length of the CDR3 is 15 residues. The germline gives CDR1 SGHAT, CDR2 FQDESV (reference sequence). The TCR sequence derives from a man between 18 and 29 years old in good health. The chain joins TRBV11-1 to TRBJ2-7; maybe TRBD2 (5 bases). Material: naive CD4+ T cells sorted from blood. As to subset: CD45RA+ positively selected. CDR3 residues: CASSLGSVMVYEQYF. CDR3 nucleotide sequence: TGTGCCAGCAGCTTGGGGAGTGTTATGGTCTACGAGCAGTACTTC.